This TCR beta chain was recovered during a study of blood T cells in healthy people across ages. The study's findings and limits: CMV infection status of these donors was not known.

At least 5.5 micrograms of total RNA were extracted per sample. Through a sample-barcoded 5' primer and a J-beta primer mix, a second PCR was run for about 6 to 12 cycles. Each cDNA molecule, via a template-switch adaptor with 12 random nucleotides, was tagged. TCRdb recomputed calls from the 5' RACE reads with MiXCR, one row per CDR3 protein. Among fewer than 800,000 distinct CDR3 sequences listed, around 49% were seen once. V lost 5 bases to trimming and J lost 8 bases; unmatched junction nucleotides: 8. The CDR3 runs to 15 residues. To note about this clonotype: Antigen: not known.

The TCR was taken from a woman between 55 and 75 years old in good health. The sequenced sample was blood. The J gene is TRBJ2-1, the V gene TRBV12-3 or TRBV12-4; 11 bases map to TRBD2. In DNA, the CDR3 is TGTGCCAGCAGTCCAACTAGCGGGAGAGGCGATGAGCAGTTCTTC. Amino acid sequence: CASSPTSGRGDEQFF.